Each of the 28 T cell receptor beta chains below was sequenced from the same sample in a study of breast tumors, draining lymph nodes, adjacent tissues. Axillary draining lymph nodes of breast cancer patients supplied the node samples. MiXCR, run by TCRdb on the multiplex PCR reads, gives a single entry per CDR3 protein. The table includes about 140,000 distinct CDR3 sequences, approximately 29% detected once. Material: axillary lymph node tissue. The receptors here all came from a female donor with breast cancer. Some clones in this sample may be carry-over from other donors' samples.

This clonotype was recorded at least ten times. The rearrangement uses TRBV6-1 and TRBJ2-7; 7 nucleotides line up with TRBD2. The length of the CDR3 is 14 residues. The V and J ends lost 8 bases and 0 bases, in that order; junction bases with no gene match: 7. CDR1 is MNHNS, CDR2 SASEGT, per germline. CDR3 region: CASCVVAGSYEQYF. The CDR3 nucleotides are TGTGCCAGCTGCGTGGTAGCGGGCTCCTACGAGCAGTACTTC.

At least ten counts were recorded for this clonotype. The V call is TRBV4-3, the J call TRBJ2-2, with D hard to call. The CDR3 covers 12 residues. Trimming stripped 5 bases from V and 5 bases from J, with 6 bases between. The germline V gene has CDR1 LGHNA and CDR2 YSLEER. The CDR3 DNA is TGCGCCAGCAGCAGCATGACCGGGGAGCTGTTTTTT. Amino acid sequence: CASSSMTGELFF.

This clonotype came up once. The CDR3 ends on some other residue instead of the conserved phenylalanine or tryptophan, so this is likely a read error. The chain recombines TRBV2 with TRBJ2-7, with D perhaps given as TRBD1 or TRBD2 (5 bases each). The CDR3 has 11 amino acids. The germline V gene has CDR1 SNHLY and CDR2 FYNNEI. The CDR3 is CTSSGGGEQYI. Here the CDR3 DNA reads TGTACCAGCAGTGGGGGTGGAGAGCAGTACATC.

The table lists this clonotype with many counts. The V call is TRBV9, the J call TRBJ2-3; 7 bases fit TRBD2. The junction had 6 bases not matched to a gene; V was cut back by 0 bases and J by 2 bases. The CDR3 runs 16 residues. Germline V lookup: CDR1 SGDLS, CDR2 YYNGEE. In DNA, the CDR3 is TGTGCCAGCAGCGTAGAAGTGGGGGGGTCCACAGATACGCAGTATTTT. Amino acid sequence: CASSVEVGGSTDTQYF.

For this clonotype: A read error may be the cause here, since a much bigger clone is one base away. The CDR3 here is CASSIGTGAVETQYF. The CDR3 DNA is TGTGCCAGCAGCATCGGGACAGGGGCCGTCGAGACCCAGTACTTC. V usage is TRBV11-2 and J usage is TRBJ2-5; 10 nucleotides line up with TRBD1. Trimming removed 5 bases from V and 5 bases from J; junction bases left unmatched: 8. Germline-derived CDR1 and CDR2 are SGHAT and FQNNGV. This CDR3 is built from 15 residues.

This clonotype was recorded at least ten times. V and J are TRBV6-5 and TRBJ1-5; weak D call: TRBD1 (6 bases). Germline loops: CDR1 MNHEY, CDR2 SVGAGI. This CDR3 is 12 amino acids long. The ends were cut back, 8 bases at V and 3 bases at J, with 8 bases in the middle. CDR3 loop: CASGQTNQPQHF. The CDR3 DNA follows: TGTGCCAGCGGACAGACCAATCAGCCCCAGCATTTT.

Ten or more counts support this clonotype. The CDR3, as DNA: TGCGCCAGCAGCCAAGATCCAGCGGGGGCTAATAATGAGCAGTTCTTC. Encoded protein: CASSQDPAGANNEQFF. The chain joins TRBV4-1 to TRBJ2-1, with 8 bases matching TRBD2. Looked up from germline, CDR1 is MGHRA and CDR2 is YSYEKL. CDR3 size: 16 residues. V shed 0 bases and J 7 bases; nucleotides not matched to a gene: 8.

The CDR3 reads CASSPGGAKTGELFF. The CDR3 DNA reads TGTGCCAGCAGCCCCGGGGGGGCCAAGACCGGGGAGCTGTTTTTT. The V and J genes are TRBV28 and TRBJ2-2; 8 positions match TRBD2. The CDR3 has 15 residues. Trimming removed 6 bases from V and 5 bases from J; junction bases left unmatched: 8. Germline CDR1 is MDHEN and CDR2 is SYDVKM.

This clonotype was seen a few times. In DNA form, the CDR3 reads TGTGCCATCAGTGAGTCTTCCTCCTCCATGAACACTGAAGCTTTCTTT. Protein: CAISESSSSMNTEAFF. The chain combines TRBV10-3 with TRBJ1-1; D is ambiguous. The CDR3 length is 16 residues. V lost 0 bases to trimming and J lost 0 bases, with 11 bases between them. Germline CDR1 ENHRY, CDR2 SYGVKD.

This clonotype occurred many times. The rearrangement links TRBV6-5 to TRBJ2-2, with D possibly TRBD1 on 6 matching bases. Trimming shortened V by 6 bases and J by 7 bases, and 12 bases separated the two germline ends. Germline V CDR1 and CDR2: MNHEY, SVGAGI. The CDR3 has 13 residues. This chain's CDR3 is CASSRTGFGELFF. As DNA, the CDR3 is TGTGCCAGCAGCCGAACAGGGTTCGGGGAGCTGTTTTTT.

This clonotype was counted at least ten times. The rearrangement links TRBV7-6 to TRBJ2-3; D not resolved. The V end was cut by 1 base, the J end by 4 bases, with 9 bases between. The V gene's germline CDR1 is SGHVS and CDR2 FNYEAQ. The CDR3 totals 14 residues. The CDR3 DNA sequence: TGTGCCAGCAGCTTAGTAGTTTCCGCAGATACGCAGTATTTT. Its translation: CASSLVVSADTQYF.

Comment on this clonotype: A junction end diverges from the germline sequence, so it may reflect a read error. The rearrangement links TRBV7-8 to TRBJ1-1, with 7 bases fitting TRBD1. The germline gives CDR1 SGHVS, CDR2 FQNEAQ. The CDR3 runs to 16 residues. The DNA of the CDR3 is TGTGCCAGCAGCTGGGCGCCCAGGGGGTTGAGCACTGAACCTTTCTTT. Amino acid sequence: CASSWAPRGLSTEPFF.

With regard to this clonotype: At one boundary the junction diverges from the germline segment, which might be a read error. This chain joins TRBV19 and TRBJ1-1; D call uncertain. The V gene's germline CDR1 is LNHDA and CDR2 SQIVND (reference sequence). This CDR3 is 13 amino acids long. Here the CDR3 DNA reads TGTGCCGGTAGTATTGTGGAGGACACTGAAGCTTTCTTT. Translation gives CAGSIVEDTEAFF.

This clonotype was seen at least ten times. The rearrangement joins TRBV12-5 to TRBJ2-7; 9 positions agree with TRBD1. Germline lookup yields CDR1 LGHNT and CDR2 FRNRAP. The V segment lost 6 bases and the J segment 3 bases; nucleotides outside the gene matches: 9. This CDR3 comprises 15 residues. The CDR3 sequence: CASGPGQGLNYEQYV. The CDR3 nucleotides read TGTGCTAGTGGACCGGGACAGGGATTGAACTACGAGCAGTACGTC.

This clonotype showed up many times. The chain links TRBV19 to TRBJ1-6; TRBD1 might be the D (5 bases). V was trimmed by 11 bases and J by 6 bases, leaving 20 bases between them. This CDR3 has 15 residues. Germline assignment: CDR1 LNHDA and CDR2 SQIVND (reference sequence). The CDR3 nucleotides read TGTGCCTCCGTAAGCGGGGGGACTGGTAATTCACCCCTCCACTTT. Its translation is CASVSGGTGNSPLHF.

The chain has TRBV29-1 and TRBJ2-7; unclear D gene. Germline values: CDR1 SQVTM, CDR2 ANQGSEA. V lost 4 bases to trimming and J lost 3 bases, with 10 bases between them. CDR3 length: 12 residues. CDR3 loop: CSVVGSLYEQYV. The CDR3 DNA sequence: TGCAGCGTTGTTGGGTCCCTCTACGAGCAGTACGTC.

This clonotype was counted a single time. An end of the junction does not agree with germline; a read error may underlie this. J is TRBJ1-2 and V is TRBV10-3; TRBD1 might be the D (5 bases). Germline values: CDR1 ENHRY, CDR2 SYGVKD. This CDR3 is 14 amino acids long. This CDR3 reads CVISGRDGPYGYTF. The CDR3 bases are TGTGTCATCAGTGGCAGGGACGGTCCCTATGGCTACACCTTT.

In regard to this clonotype: The CDR3 does not close with the conserved phenylalanine or tryptophan, likely indicating a read error. The DNA is omitted, as the CDR3 cannot be located on it reliably, and the CDR3 follows TCRdb's listing. The chain combines TRBV7-6 with TRBJ1-4. CDR1 and CDR2 (germline): SGHVS, FNYEAQ. Inclusive of both ends, the CDR3 amounts to 9 amino acids. The CDR3 loop is CASSLGGGV.

This clonotype was seen at least ten times. The V call is TRBV11-2, the J call TRBJ2-2, with D possibly matching TRBD1 (6 bases). Germline V gives CDR1 SGHAT, CDR2 FQNNGV. The CDR3 is 15 residues long. V was shortened by 4 bases and J by 5 bases, with 14 bases between the two germline ends. CDR3 region: CASSSPRGATGELFF. DNA for the CDR3: TGTGCCAGCAGCTCCCCCAGGGGCGCGACCGGGGAGCTGTTTTTT.

The V gene is TRBV7-9, the J gene TRBJ1-1; 10 bases line up with TRBD1. With V trimmed by 5 bases and J by 0 bases, 6 bases remained unmatched. Looked up from germline, CDR1 is SEHNR and CDR2 is FQNEAQ (reference sequence). CDR3 size: 16 residues. CDR3 sequence reads: CASSPRQGALNTEAFF. The CDR3 DNA reads as TGTGCCAGCAGCCCTAGACAGGGGGCTCTGAACACTGAAGCTTTCTTT.

Many counts were recorded for this clonotype. The chain carries TRBV12-3 or TRBV12-4 and TRBJ2-3, with 7 bases aligning to TRBD2. The CDR3 length is 16 residues. With 8 bases clipped from V and 6 bases from J, the junction kept 17 bases outside the gene matches. The CDR3 DNA sequence: TGTGCCAGCCGCTTGACTACTAGCGTTCGTAGGGATACGCAGTATTTT. It codes for CASRLTTSVRRDTQYF.

As concerns this clonotype: A much bigger clone sits one base away, suggesting this may be a read error. This chain uses TRBV9 with TRBJ2-1; D is perhaps TRBD1 (5 bases). The CDR3 spans 15 residues. Germline V gene data show CDR1 as SGDLS and CDR2 as YYNGEE. CDR3 DNA: TGTGCCAGCAGCGTAGAGGGGCTACCTTACAATGAGCCGTTCTTC. It codes for CASSVEGLPYNEPFF.

The rearrangement joins TRBV20-1 to TRBJ1-3; unclear D gene. Looked up from germline, CDR1 is DFQATT and CDR2 is SNEGSKA (reference sequence). The CDR3 runs to 13 residues. Trimming cost V 6 bases and J 2 bases, with 11 bases left between them. CDR3 sequence (DNA): TGCAGTGCGCCCTTTGGGACTGGAAACACCATATATTTT. This codes for CSAPFGTGNTIYF.

This clonotype was picked up many times. V gene TRBV6-1 combines with J gene TRBJ2-2, with 7 bases that match TRBD2. The CDR3 covers 17 residues. J was trimmed by 0 bases and V by 1 base; bases with no gene match: 5. Germline loops: CDR1 MNHNS, CDR2 SASEGT. CDR3: CASSEGFGGANTGELFF. CDR3 in DNA: TGTGCCAGCAGTGAAGGGTTTGGGGGGGCGAACACCGGGGAGCTGTTTTTT.

This clonotype was counted many times. J is TRBJ2-7 and V is TRBV10-3; 11 nucleotides line up with TRBD1. J was trimmed by 4 bases and V by 6 bases; bases with no gene match: 2. The CDR3 totals 13 residues. Germline loops: CDR1 ENHRY, CDR2 SYGVKD. CDR3 nucleotides: TGTGCCATCAGAGGGGACAGGGGGTACGAGCAGTACTTC. Amino acids: CAIRGDRGYEQYF.

This sequence joins TRBV10-2 and TRBJ2-3, with 14 positions matching TRBD2. Trimming removed 8 bases from V and 2 bases from J; junction bases left unmatched: 6. Per germline, CDR1 WSHSY and CDR2 SAAADI. This CDR3 has 16 residues. The DNA for the CDR3 is TGCGCCAGCTTGGGACTAGCGGGAGTAGACACAGATACGCAGTATTTT. This codes for CASLGLAGVDTDTQYF.

This rearrangement joins TRBV19 to TRBJ2-5; the match to TRBD1 covers 10 bases. Trimming at V came to 3 bases and at J to 5 bases, leaving 9 bases not matched to a gene. The germline V gene has CDR1 LNHDA and CDR2 SQIVND (reference sequence). The CDR3 consists of 16 residues. CDR3 residues: CASSMLDRGFGETQYF. The CDR3 bases are TGTGCCAGTAGTATGTTGGACAGGGGGTTTGGGGAGACCCAGTACTTC.

This clonotype was observed many times. The gene calls are TRBV3-1 and TRBJ2-3; no clear D gene. The ends were cut back, 6 bases at V and 3 bases at J, with 10 bases in the middle. The CDR3 length is 13 residues. CDR1 and CDR2 (germline): LGHDT, YNNKEL (reference sequence). CDR3 sequence reads: CASRPSGTDTQYF. Written as DNA, the CDR3 is TGTGCCAGCAGACCCTCAGGTACAGATACGCAGTATTTT.